The source of this TCR beta chain is a study of blood T cell repertoires in COVID-19. Study in general: The study drew acute and convalescent COVID-19 samples from the United States, Italy and Spain.

CDR1 SGHTA and CDR2 FQGNSA come from the germline V gene. V was pared by 1 base and J by 6 bases, with 6 bases of the junction left unmatched. The CDR3 consists of 16 residues. The protocol was immunoSEQ multiplex PCR, while the TCRdb copy is restricted to in-frame clones and leaves out a portion. The sample consists of 150,000 to 200,000 clones, approximately 92% of them appearing once. Sequenced input: peripheral blood. The chain combines TRBV7-2 with TRBJ1-6; 7 positions agree with TRBD1. The receptor comes from a woman aged 50 to 60 with acute or convalescent COVID-19. CDR3 nucleotide sequence: TGTGCCAGCAGCTTAGAGGGGACAGATCCTAATTCACCCCTCCACTTT. As protein: CASSLEGTDPNSPLHF.